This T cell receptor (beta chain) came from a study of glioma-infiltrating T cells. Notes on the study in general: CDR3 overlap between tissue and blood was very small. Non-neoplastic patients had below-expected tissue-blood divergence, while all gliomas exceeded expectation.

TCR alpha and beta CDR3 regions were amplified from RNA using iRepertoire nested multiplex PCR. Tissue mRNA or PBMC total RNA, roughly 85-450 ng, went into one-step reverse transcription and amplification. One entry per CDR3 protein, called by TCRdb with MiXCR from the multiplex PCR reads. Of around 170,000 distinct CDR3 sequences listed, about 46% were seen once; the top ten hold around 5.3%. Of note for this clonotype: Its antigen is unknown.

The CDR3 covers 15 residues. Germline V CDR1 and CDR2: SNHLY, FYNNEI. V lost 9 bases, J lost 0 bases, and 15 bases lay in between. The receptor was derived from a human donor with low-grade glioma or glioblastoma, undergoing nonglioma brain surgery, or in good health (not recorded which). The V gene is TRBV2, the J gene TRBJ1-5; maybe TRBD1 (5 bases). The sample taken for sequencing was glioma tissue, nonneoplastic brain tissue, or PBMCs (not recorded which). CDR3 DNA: TGTGCCAGAAGAATGAACAGGAATAGCAATCAGCCCCAGCATTTT. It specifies CARRMNRNSNQPQHF.